Listed below are T cell receptor beta chains from one sample, sequenced in a study of T cell responses to AZD1222 COVID-19 vaccine. Profiled with immunoSEQ multiplex PCR; TCRdb holds only in-frame clones, not every one. Counted here are more than 150,000 clones, about 91% occurring once; the ten biggest clones make up 4% to 5.5%. The sequencing here drew on peripheral blood, taken on day 0 of AZD1222 vaccination. Receptor source: an adult in good health. The CDR3 runs from the conserved cysteine through the conserved F or W. A D gene is named only where the DNA matches it firmly. Part of the rows lack a size; the others show once, few, many or a class for expanded clones.

clone size	D gene	V gene	J gene	CDR3 protein	CDR3 DNA
-	TRBD1	TRBV2	TRBJ1-6	CASRVPGQLSPLHF	TGTGCCAGCAGGGTACCGGGACAGCTTTCACCCCTCCACTTT
-	-	TRBV2	TRBJ2-2	CASSQTPPGTGELFF	TGTGCCAGCAGTCAAACACCCCCGGGGACCGGGGAGCTGTTTTTT
-	TRBD2	TRBV5-8	TRBJ2-7	CASSRASGSYEQYF	TGTGCCAGCAGCCGGGCTAGCGGGAGCTACGAGCAGTACTTC
-	-	TRBV4-2	TRBJ1-5	CASSQDDDPYQPQHF	TGTGCCAGCAGCCAAGATGACGACCCCTATCAGCCCCAGCATTTT
-	TRBD1	TRBV11-2	TRBJ1-1	CASSLTGVATEAFF	TGTGCCAGCAGTTTAACAGGGGTGGCCACTGAAGCTTTCTTT
-	TRBD2	TRBV27	TRBJ2-7	CASRGLAVSYEQYF	TGTGCCAGCAGAGGACTAGCGGTTTCCTACGAGCAGTACTTC
-	-	TRBV11-2	TRBJ1-2	CASSLQDTGEPYGYTF	TGTGCCAGCAGCTTACAGGACACCGGAGAACCCTATGGCTACACCTTC
-	-	TRBV27	TRBJ2-3	CASSFLTRTGTILTDTQYF	TGTGCCAGCAGTTTTCTCACGAGAACCGGGACAATCCTCACAGATACGCAGTATTTT
-	-	TRBV28	TRBJ1-1	CASSLRGGEAFF	TGTGCCAGCAGTCTCCGTGGGGGTGAAGCTTTCTTT
once	TRBD1	TRBV20-1	TRBJ2-5	CSASGQGPETQYF	TGCAGTGCTAGTGGACAGGGACCAGAGACCCAGTACTTC
-	-	TRBV19	TRBJ1-4	CASSRLATNEKLFF	TGTGCCAGTAGTCGCCTGGCAACTAATGAAAAACTGTTTTTT
-	-	TRBV27	TRBJ2-5	CASSLEGGKGETQYF	TGTGCCAGCAGTTTAGAAGGCGGGAAGGGAGAGACCCAGTACTTC
once	TRBD1	TRBV2	TRBJ1-2	CASSERRTGGDGYTF	TGTGCCAGCAGTGAAAGGAGGACAGGGGGCGACGGCTACACCTTC
-	-	TRBV5-1	TRBJ2-1	CASSLEGGSYNEQFF	TGCGCCAGCAGCTTGGAGGGGGGATCGTACAATGAGCAGTTCTTC
-	TRBD2	TRBV4-1	TRBJ2-3	CASSQPQRDRTDTQYF	TGCGCCAGCAGCCAACCACAGCGGGACCGCACAGATACGCAGTATTTT
-	-	TRBV3-1/TRBV3-2	TRBJ2-1	CASSQWASQSNEQFF	TGTGCCAGCAGCCAATGGGCCTCGCAGAGCAATGAGCAGTTCTTC
-	-	TRBV6-2/TRBV6-3	TRBJ2-7	CASSYSRYEQYF	TGTGCCAGCAGTTACTCGCGGTACGAGCAGTACTTC
-	-	TRBV7-2	TRBJ2-3	CASSLFYLGSDTQYF	TGTGCCAGCAGCTTATTCTATCTGGGTTCAGATACGCAGTATTTT
-	-	TRBV24-1	TRBJ2-7	CATSDPSGRYEQYF	TGTGCCACCAGTGATCCCAGCGGAAGGTACGAGCAGTACTTC
-	TRBD1	TRBV18	TRBJ1-5	CASSPLQGANQPQHF	TGTGCCAGCTCACCACTTCAGGGGGCCAATCAGCCCCAGCATTTT
-	-	TRBV28	TRBJ2-7	CASSSGRRQDSYEQYF	TGTGCCAGCAGCTCTGGGAGAAGACAGGACTCCTACGAGCAGTACTTC
-	-	TRBV2	TRBJ2-1	CASRAGTPYNEQFF	TGTGCCAGCAGGGCAGGGACACCCTACAATGAGCAGTTCTTC
-	-	TRBV24-1	TRBJ1-3	CATGQGNTIYF	TGTGCCACTGGACAGGGAAACACCATATATTTT
once	-	TRBV5-4	TRBJ2-1	CASRGGENSNEQFF	TGTGCCAGCAGGGGGGGAGAAAATTCCAATGAGCAGTTCTTC
-	-	TRBV5-1	TRBJ2-2	CASVGRENTGELFF	TGCGCCAGCGTGGGGCGGGAGAACACCGGGGAGCTGTTTTTT
-	TRBD2	TRBV19	TRBJ2-1	CASRIGGSGNNEQFF	TGTGCCAGTAGGATAGGTGGTAGCGGGAACAATGAGCAGTTCTTC